One sample yielded the 19 T cell receptor beta chains listed below, sequenced in a study of shared clonotypes between healthy human individuals. Some clones are missing from TCRdb's copy, which holds only in-frame ones; the method was immunoSEQ multiplex PCR. The profile shows some 1 million clones, about 70% of them singletons. The material sequenced was memory CD4+ T cells sorted from blood. Subset in this sample: CD45RA-negative fraction. The receptors were sampled from a man between 18 and 35 years old in good health.

The rearrangement uses TRBV10-3 and TRBJ2-2; 7 bases are shared with TRBD2. In germline, CDR1 is ENHRY, CDR2 SYGVKD. J gave up 0 bases and V 6 bases, and 10 bases lay outside the gene matches. The CDR3 is 17 residues long. Here the CDR3 DNA reads TGTGCCATCAGCCAACTGGGTGCGGGGGCGAACACCGGGGAGCTGTTTTTT. The encoded protein is CAISQLGAGANTGELFF.

A single count supports this clone. V and J are TRBV6-4 and TRBJ1-1; 8 nucleotides match TRBD1. There are 13 residues in the CDR3. Germline V gene lookup returns CDR1 MRHNA and CDR2 SNTAGT. The V and J ends lost 6 bases and 5 bases, in that order; junction bases with no gene match: 5. The CDR3 here is CASSQGAGTEAFF. In DNA, the CDR3 is TGTGCCAGCAGCCAGGGGGCGGGTACTGAAGCTTTCTTT.

V usage is TRBV4-1 and J usage is TRBJ1-2; D uncertain. The germline V gene has CDR1 MGHRA and CDR2 YSYEKL. The V end lost 5 bases, the J end lost 8 bases, and 15 bases lay between the germline ends. The CDR3 loop spans 13 amino acids. The CDR3 sequence: CASSGERFRGYTF. In DNA form, the CDR3 reads TGCGCCAGCAGCGGGGAACGCTTCCGAGGCTACACCTTC.

The chain joins TRBV10-1 to TRBJ2-7; 7 bases are a match to TRBD2. After removal of 8 bases from V and 4 bases from J, the junction contained 20 bases not matched to a gene. Per germline, CDR1 WNHNN and CDR2 SYGVQD (reference sequence). The CDR3 is made up of 17 amino acids. CDR3 sequence: CASWGRGQHCLVYEQYF. The CDR3 region has the DNA TGCGCCAGCTGGGGGAGGGGCCAGCATTGCCTCGTGTACGAGCAGTACTTC.

Only a few counts were recorded for this clone. The V and J genes are TRBV27 and TRBJ2-2, with D possibly being TRBD1 (6 bases). Trimming cost V 3 bases and J 1 base, with 6 bases left between them. Germline-derived CDR1 and CDR2 are MNHEY and SMNVEV (reference sequence). This CDR3 is built from 14 residues. This chain's CDR3 is CASSLGQNTGELFF. The CDR3 DNA reads as TGTGCCAGCAGTTTGGGACAGAACACCGGGGAGCTGTTTTTT.

About this clone: Other DNA sequences in this specimen translate into the identical CDR3. This chain joins TRBV14 and TRBJ1-5; D not resolved. With 4 bases removed from V and 4 bases from J, the gap between germline ends came to 5 bases. The CDR3 covers 12 residues. Germline V lookup: CDR1 SGHDN, CDR2 FVKESK. CDR3 DNA sequence: TGTGCCAGCAGCCTACATAATCAGCCCCAGCATTTT. Translated, it gives CASSLHNQPQHF.

The chain employs TRBV10-3 and TRBJ2-4; possible D gene TRBD2, 6 bases. Germline V CDR1 and CDR2: ENHRY, SYGVKD. The germline V and J ends were trimmed by 3 bases and 0 bases, with 18 bases remaining between them. The length of the CDR3 is 18 residues. The CDR3 here is CAISESRVGGLAKNIQYF. The CDR3 DNA reads as TGTGCCATCAGTGAATCGAGAGTCGGGGGTTTAGCCAAAAACATTCAGTACTTC.

V usage is TRBV7-8 and J usage is TRBJ2-1; TRBD2 agrees at 12 bases. The CDR3 loop spans 15 amino acids. In germline, CDR1 is SGHVS, CDR2 FQNEAQ. The J segment lost 8 bases and the V segment lost 3 bases, leaving 5 bases of the junction unmatched. CDR3 sequence reads: CASSLTSGRVYEQFF. As DNA, the CDR3 is TGTGCCAGCAGCTTGACTAGCGGGAGAGTCTATGAGCAGTTCTTC.

The rearrangement uses TRBV5-8 and TRBJ1-1; no reliable D call. CDR1 and CDR2 (germline): SGHTS, YDEGEE. V was shortened by 1 base and J by 1 base, with 14 bases between the two germline ends. This CDR3 region has 16 residues. This CDR3 reads CASSLSRPNPNTEAFF. The CDR3 DNA reads TGTGCCAGCAGCTTGTCTCGCCCCAACCCGAACACTGAAGCTTTCTTT.

The chain links TRBV7-9 to TRBJ2-3; either TRBD1 or TRBD2 may fit D (6 bases each). The CDR3 consists of 15 residues. Between the trimmed V and J ends, which lost 4 bases and 6 bases, there was a span of 17 bases. Germline V gives CDR1 SEHNR, CDR2 FQNEAQ (reference sequence). The CDR3 protein is CASSYQGGPGDTQYF. The CDR3 nucleotides read TGTGCCAGCAGCTACCAAGGGGGGCCGGGGGATACGCAGTATTTT.

This CDR3 reads CASSARDRGNYGYTF. In DNA form, the CDR3 reads TGTGCCAGCAGCGCCCGGGACAGGGGTAACTATGGCTACACCTTC. The V call is TRBV7-8, the J call TRBJ1-2; 10 bases line up with TRBD1. Germline V gives CDR1 SGHVS, CDR2 FQNEAQ. This CDR3 region has 15 residues. Unmatched junction bases numbered 4, after V lost 5 bases and J lost 1 base.

The genes are TRBV6-5 and TRBJ2-7; TRBD2 might be the D (6 bases). Trimming left V 6 bases short and J 6 bases short, with 15 bases between. This CDR3 has 13 amino acids. CDR1 is MNHEY and CDR2 is SVGAGI in the germline V gene. CDR3 amino acids: CASRLPGGFEQYF. CDR3 bases: TGTGCCAGCAGACTTCCCGGGGGTTTCGAGCAGTACTTC.

The chain couples TRBV5-1 to TRBJ1-2; unclear D gene. Germline V lookup: CDR1 SGHRS, CDR2 YFSETQ. V lost 1 base and J lost 4, with 14 bases in between. The CDR3 contains 15 residues. Here the CDR3 reads CASSLKSGSGYGYTF. For the CDR3, the DNA is TGCGCCAGCAGCTTGAAATCGGGTAGTGGCTATGGCTACACCTTC.

This clone was seen a few times. The chain couples TRBV21-1 to TRBJ2-1; the table gives TRBD2 as D, unverified against the DNA. TRBV21-1 has pseudogene status. The CDR3 contains 14 residues. CDR3 residues: CASSSQALHNEQFF. DNA for the CDR3: TGTGCCAGCAGCTCCCAAGCGCTTCACAATGAGCAGTTCTTC.

J is TRBJ2-6 and V is TRBV5-4, with TRBD1 matching 8 bases. The CDR3 is 17 residues long. The junction had 8 bases not matched to a gene; V was cut back by 2 bases and J by 4 bases. Germline CDR1 reads SGHNT; CDR2 reads YYREEE (reference sequence). The CDR3 DNA is TGTGCCAGCAGCTTTCGGCAGGGGGCGACCGGGGCCAACGTCCTGACTTTC. Translating it yields CASSFRQGATGANVLTF. The complete variable domain, with remaining parts taken from reference TRBV5-4 and TRBJ2-6, reads ETGVTQSPTHLIKTRGQQVTLRCSSQSGHNTVSWYQQALGQGPQFIFQYYREEENGRGNFPPRFSGLQFPNYSSELNVNALELDDSALYLCASSFRQGATGANVLTFGAGSRLTVL.

This sequence joins TRBV6-6 and TRBJ2-7; perhaps D is TRBD1 or TRBD2 (5 bases each). V was shortened by 6 bases and J by 7 bases, with 16 bases between the two germline ends. This CDR3 region has 13 residues. Looked up from germline, CDR1 is MNHNY and CDR2 is SVGAGI (reference sequence). CDR3 loop: CASRSPVGVEQYF. In nucleotides, the CDR3 is TGTGCCAGCAGGTCCCCCGTGGGGGTTGAGCAGTACTTC.

The chain employs TRBV27 and TRBJ1-6; D unresolved. Germline-derived CDR1 and CDR2 are MNHEY and SMNVEV (reference sequence). CDR3 length: 14 residues. Between the trimmed V and J ends, which lost 8 bases and 9 bases, there was a span of 17 bases. Here the CDR3 reads CASGIDQTFSPLHF. CDR3 sequence (DNA): TGTGCCAGCGGGATAGATCAGACCTTTTCACCCCTCCACTTT.

The gene calls are TRBV27 and TRBJ2-1; no firm D call. V gave up 4 bases and J gave up 1 base, with 8 bases separating them. The V gene's germline CDR1 is MNHEY and CDR2 SMNVEV (reference sequence). The CDR3 extends over 14 amino acids. The CDR3 protein is CASSSHGSYNEQFF. Written as DNA, the CDR3 is TGTGCCAGCAGTTCCCACGGGTCCTACAATGAGCAGTTCTTC.

The CDR3 region is CASSASRGSDDSPLHF. As DNA, the CDR3 is TGTGCCAGCAGTGCCTCCAGAGGGAGCGACGATTCACCCCTCCACTTT. This chain uses TRBV6-1 with TRBJ1-6; D gene unclear. CDR3 length equals 16 residues. V lost 4 bases to trimming and J lost 8 bases, with 18 bases between them. Germline CDR1 MNHNS, CDR2 SASEGT.